A single sample gave rise to the 5 T cell receptor beta chains below, sequenced in a study of blood T cells in healthy people across ages. Through a sample-barcoded 5' primer and a J-beta primer mix, a second PCR was run for about 7 to 12 cycles. TCRdb re-derived calls from the 5' RACE reads in MiXCR, one entry per CDR3 protein. The repertoire includes hundreds of thousands of distinct CDR3 sequences, roughly 56% of them detected once, and around 25% sits in the top ten. The source material was blood. All receptors come from a middle-aged man in good health.

A single count supports this clonotype. The chain links TRBV9 to TRBJ2-1; D uncertain. The J call may be mistaken, given a closer DNA end match to TRBJ2-7. Germline V gene sequence: CDR1 SGDLS, CDR2 YYNGEE. The CDR3 is made up of 18 amino acids. This CDR3 is CASSSSGSRQSSYNEQYF. CDR3 DNA: TGTGCCAGCAGCTCTTCCGGGTCCCGCCAGAGCTCCTACAATGAGCAGTACTTC.

J is TRBJ1-5 and V is TRBV19; 9 bases align to TRBD1. The CDR3 covers 14 residues. Germline lookup yields CDR1 LNHDA and CDR2 SQIVND (reference sequence). Trimming took 7 bases from V and 7 from J; bases not matched to a gene: 8. CDR3 nucleotide sequence: TGTGCCAGTATCAATACAGGGGGCTGGCAGCCCCAGCATTTT. Encoded protein: CASINTGGWQPQHF.

The V call is TRBV20-1, the J call TRBJ2-7; D perhaps matches TRBD2 (6 bases). The DNA matches TRBJ2-5 better at its end, which makes the J call doubtful. Germline assignment: CDR1 DFQATT and CDR2 SNEGSKA (reference sequence). The CDR3 loop spans 15 amino acids. CDR3 nucleotides: TGCAGTGCTAGAGAGTTTCGGACTCGGGGGGAGACCCAGTACTTC. This gives the protein CSAREFRTRGETQYF.

The chain couples TRBV12-3 or TRBV12-4 to TRBJ1-3, with a tentative D call TRBD1 (5 bases). V lost 1 base to trimming and J lost 1 base, with 8 bases between them. The CDR3 is 15 residues long. CDR3 residues: CASSLGAGSGNTIYF. CDR3 sequence (DNA): TGTGCCAGCAGTTTAGGGGCAGGGTCTGGAAACACCATATATTTT.

As regards this clonotype: A read error may produce the germline difference seen at one junction end. V and J are TRBV9 and TRBJ2-5; D gene unclear. CDR3 length: 13 residues. The germline CDR1 and CDR2 sequences are SGDLS and YYNGEE. CDR3 protein: CAGSVANQETQYF. In DNA form, the CDR3 reads TGTGCCGGCAGCGTTGCTAACCAAGAGACCCAGTACTTC.